The rows below give T cell receptor beta chains drawn from one sample of a study of OX40 agonist ivuxolimab in advanced cancers. Assay: immunoSEQ multiplex PCR; the TCRdb copy retains only in-frame clones and omits some. The data show about 50,000 clones, with about four fifths seen just once and less than 2.5% held by the top ten. Sequences were derived from CD4+ or CD8+ T cells sorted from blood, sampled in a trial of the OX40 agonist ivuxolimab. These receptors were taken from an adult with an advanced solid tumor such as melanoma, head and neck, liver or kidney cancer. CDR3s include the opening cysteine and the closing phenylalanine or tryptophan. The D gene is left open where the match is weak. Clone size is stated in some rows and not others, as once, few, many or a class when expanded.

D gene	V gene	J gene	clone size	CDR3 protein	CDR3 DNA
.	TRBV6-1	TRBJ1-3	.	CASSDEGNTIYF	TGTGCCAGCAGTGACGAGGGAAACACCATATATTTT
.	TRBV6-5	TRBJ1-5	.	CASSTPTRNQPQHF	TGTGCCAGCAGTACCCCGACCCGAAATCAGCCCCAGCATTTT
.	TRBV5-6	TRBJ1-6	.	CASSSRANSPLHF	TGTGCCAGCAGCTCCAGGGCTAATTCACCCCTCCACTTT
.	TRBV9	TRBJ2-1	.	CASSQGNEQFF	TGTGCCAGCAGTCAAGGCAATGAGCAGTTCTTC
.	TRBV6-1	TRBJ1-1	.	CASSGGEDTEAFF	TGTGCCAGCAGTGGGGGGGAAGACACTGAAGCTTTCTTT
TRBD1	TRBV19	TRBJ1-2	.	CASSIGGTGASGYTF	TGTGCCAGTAGTATAGGTGGGACAGGGGCATCGGGCTACACCTTC
TRBD2	TRBV9	TRBJ2-2	once	CASSAGRRTGELFF	TGTGCCAGCAGCGCCGGGAGGAGGACCGGGGAGCTGTTTTTT
.	TRBV19	TRBJ2-2	.	CASIDRWNGELFF	TGTGCCAGTATCGATCGTTGGAACGGGGAGCTGTTTTTT
.	TRBV7-9	TRBJ2-1	.	CASSLGALRDEQFF	TGTGCCAGCAGCTTAGGGGCCCTCCGAGATGAGCAGTTCTTC
.	TRBV29-1	TRBJ1-1	.	CSLSNRANTEAFF	TGCAGCCTAAGTAACAGGGCTAACACTGAAGCTTTCTTT
TRBD2	TRBV11-2	TRBJ2-5	.	CASSLAGGGATETQYF	TGTGCCAGCAGCTTAGCGGGCGGGGGGGCCACAGAGACCCAGTACTTC
.	TRBV27	TRBJ2-1	.	CASSLRGNEQFF	TGTGCCAGCAGTTTACGGGGTAATGAGCAGTTCTTC
.	TRBV21-1	TRBJ1-2	.	CASSKAAGGNYGYTF	TGTGCCAGCAGCAAAGCCGCAGGGGGTAACTATGGCTACACCTTC
TRBD1	TRBV5-1	TRBJ2-1	.	CASSFQWDRGIDEQFF	TGCGCCAGCAGCTTTCAGTGGGACAGGGGTATCGATGAGCAGTTCTTC
.	TRBV18	TRBJ1-6	.	CASSPPAGSFNSPLHF	TGTGCCAGCTCACCACCGGCCGGAAGTTTTAATTCACCCCTCCACTTT
TRBD2	TRBV5-1	TRBJ2-3	.	CASSSSGGIVDTQYF	TGCGCCAGCAGCTCGAGCGGGGGGATCGTTGATACGCAGTATTTT
TRBD2	TRBV5-4	TRBJ2-7	.	CASSPGTSGERYEQYF	TGTGCCAGCAGCCCCGGGACTAGCGGGGAGAGGTACGAGCAGTACTTC
TRBD1	TRBV23-1	TRBJ2-4	.	CASSQSSGTGLALAKNIQYF	TGCGCCAGCAGTCAATCTTCCGGGACAGGCCTTGCTCTAGCCAAAAACATTCAGTACTTC
.	TRBV4-1	TRBJ1-1	.	CASSQPTAKSEAFF	TGCGCCAGCAGCCAACCGACAGCTAAGTCTGAAGCTTTCTTT
.	TRBV7-9	TRBJ2-5	.	CASSLRSSGQETQYF	TGTGCCAGCAGCTTACGTAGTAGCGGCCAAGAGACCCAGTACTTC
.	TRBV7-8	TRBJ2-1	.	CASSLRRGGDNEQFF	TGTGCCAGCAGCTTAAGACGCGGAGGCGACAATGAGCAGTTCTTC
TRBD1	TRBV7-2	TRBJ2-5	.	CASSPRTGQETQYF	TGTGCCAGCAGCCCCCGGACAGGCCAAGAGACCCAGTACTTC
.	TRBV14	TRBJ2-3	.	CASSRPKEVADTQYF	TGTGCCAGCAGCCGCCCGAAAGAGGTCGCAGATACGCAGTATTTT
.	TRBV5-1	TRBJ2-3	.	CASSLEGSYTDTQYF	TGCGCCAGCAGCTTGGAGGGGTCCTACACAGATACGCAGTATTTT
.	TRBV5-1	TRBJ2-7	.	CASSLASSAHEQYF	TGCGCCAGCAGCTTGGCTTCTAGCGCGCACGAGCAGTACTTC
TRBD2	TRBV19	TRBJ2-1	.	CASSPPGLVTNEQFF	TGTGCCAGTAGTCCCCCGGGACTAGTCACAAATGAGCAGTTCTTC
TRBD2	TRBV7-8	TRBJ2-1	.	CASSLARMAGGPGEQFF	TGTGCCAGCAGCTTAGCGCGGATGGCGGGGGGGCCCGGTGAGCAGTTCTTC
.	TRBV5-6	TRBJ1-4	.	CASSWGTSNEKLFF	TGTGCCAGCAGCTGGGGGACCTCTAATGAAAAACTGTTTTTT
TRBD1	TRBV6-6	TRBJ1-5	.	CASTRRTGNQPQHF	TGTGCCAGCACCCGGAGGACAGGGAATCAGCCCCAGCATTTT
TRBD2	TRBV28	TRBJ2-7	.	CASSLPLAGRGYEQYF	TGTGCCAGCAGTTTACCCTTAGCGGGGAGAGGGTACGAGCAGTACTTC
TRBD2	TRBV5-4	TRBJ2-3	.	CASSSGTSGSLSTDTQYF	TGTGCCAGCAGCTCTGGGACTAGCGGGAGTTTGAGCACAGATACGCAGTATTTT
TRBD2	TRBV5-6	TRBJ2-5	.	CASSFWLASGSAVTQYF	TGTGCCAGCAGCTTCTGGTTGGCTAGCGGGAGTGCGGTGACCCAGTACTTC
TRBD1	TRBV6-6	TRBJ1-2	.	CASSLTGGGGYTF	TGTGCCAGCAGCCTAACAGGGGGCGGTGGCTACACCTTC
.	TRBV9	TRBJ2-5	.	CASSGGSSAVRGWYQETQYF	TGTGCCAGCAGCGGCGGCTCGAGCGCGGTGAGGGGGTGGTACCAAGAGACCCAGTACTTC
TRBD2	TRBV7-9	TRBJ2-1	.	CASSLNGRVVGSYNEQFF	TGTGCCAGCAGCTTGAACGGGAGGGTCGTCGGGTCCTACAATGAGCAGTTCTTC
TRBD2	TRBV27	TRBJ2-1	.	CASSSTSGGAYNEQFF	TGTGCCAGCAGTTCCACTAGCGGGGGGGCCTACAATGAGCAGTTCTTC
.	TRBV7-2	TRBJ1-6	.	CASSGQRNYNSPLHF	TGTGCCAGCAGTGGACAGAGAAACTATAATTCACCCCTCCACTTT
.	TRBV5-1	TRBJ2-2	.	CASSRPGGRSGELFF	TGCGCCAGCAGCCGCCCTGGGGGTCGCTCCGGGGAGCTGTTTTTT
.	TRBV28	TRBJ1-2	.	CASSFSGQVIYGYTF	TGTGCCAGCAGTTTTTCGGGACAAGTAATCTATGGCTACACCTTC
TRBD2	TRBV11-2	TRBJ2-1	.	CASSPRTSGTNEQFF	TGTGCCAGCAGCCCTCGGACTAGCGGGACCAATGAGCAGTTCTTC
.	TRBV5-1	TRBJ1-3	few	CASSLVGSSGNTIYF	TGCGCCAGCAGCTTGGTGGGGAGCTCTGGAAACACCATATATTTT
TRBD1	TRBV30	TRBJ1-2	.	CAWSTGTGYGYTF	TGTGCCTGGAGTACCGGGACAGGGTACGGCTACACCTTC
TRBD2	TRBV2	TRBJ2-1	.	CASGTNSRYNEQFF	TGTGCCAGCGGGACTAATTCGCGGTACAATGAGCAGTTCTTC
.	TRBV28	TRBJ1-3	.	CASSRADSARNTIYF	TGTGCCAGCAGTCGGGCGGACAGTGCCCGAAACACCATATATTTT
.	TRBV29-1	TRBJ1-1	.	CSAERGNSEAFF	TGCAGCGCCGAGAGAGGGAATTCTGAAGCTTTCTTT
.	TRBV25-1	TRBJ2-4	.	CASSLEGGAKNIQYF	TGTGCCAGCAGCCTCGAGGGAGGCGCCAAAAACATTCAGTACTTC
TRBD1	TRBV19	TRBJ2-1	.	CASSIRQGAVPNEQFF	TGTGCCAGTAGTATCAGGCAGGGGGCTGTTCCCAATGAGCAGTTCTTC
TRBD2	TRBV7-2	TRBJ2-5	.	CASSLDPSGGPPDF	TGTGCCAGCAGCCTTGATCCGAGCGGGGGCCCGCCGGACTTC
TRBD1	TRBV10-1	TRBJ2-2	.	CASRPPRDRGRGWTGELFF	TGCGCCAGCAGGCCCCCGCGGGACAGGGGTAGGGGTTGGACCGGGGAGCTGTTTTTT